This T cell receptor beta chain was identified in a study of cytomegalovirus exposure and HLA in healthy donors. The PCR had 60 Vbeta and 13 Jbeta primers. Assay used: immunoSEQ multiplex PCR; TCRdb lists only in-frame clones, some missing. The sample lists 120,000 to 150,000 clones, approximately 82% seen once, with around 2% in the top ten. Trimming cost V 4 bases and J 4 bases; bases outside gene matches: 11. From germline, CDR1 is SGHTA and CDR2 FQGNSA. The CDR3 totals 18 residues. On this clone: Its antigen is not identified.

Points from the study as a whole: Some V segments, including TRBV6-2 and TRBV6-3, were excluded as indistinguishable.

The chain links TRBV7-2 to TRBJ2-6; 9 positions match TRBD1. The origin of this receptor is a woman in her thirties or forties in good health and CMV-seronegative. The material sequenced was PBMCs. The CDR3 DNA reads TGTGCCAGCAGCTCCTACCGGACAGGGGACGCAGGGGCCAACGTCCTGACTTTC. Translated: CASSSYRTGDAGANVLTF.